This T cell receptor beta chain emerged from a study of OX40 agonist ivuxolimab in advanced cancers. Study-level information: Patients were treated with intravenous ivuxolimab, dosed at 0.01 to 10 mg/kg and infused every 2 weeks. Two patients with cutaneous melanoma and one with hepatocellular carcinoma, three in total, showed partial responses.

Sequencing was performed with immunoSEQ multiplex PCR; in TCRdb, only in-frame clones are kept and a portion is missing. The sample records about 96,000 clones, roughly 88% being singletons. Turning to this clone: Antigen unknown.

In germline, CDR1 is LNHDA, CDR2 SQIVND (reference sequence). The CDR3 has 14 amino acids. V lost 4 bases and J lost 3, with 10 bases in between. Study-wide results and caveats: CD4+ and CD8+ blood T cells expanded clonally by week 6 at 0.1 to 3.0 mg/kg.

The TCR comes from an adult with an advanced solid tumor such as melanoma, head and neck, liver or kidney cancer. The chain links TRBV19 to TRBJ1-5, with D possibly matching TRBD1 (6 bases). The source material was CD4+ or CD8+ T cells sorted from blood, sampled in a trial of the OX40 agonist ivuxolimab. The CDR3: CASSNRDHNQPQHF. CDR3 DNA sequence: TGTGCCAGTAGTAACAGGGACCACAATCAGCCCCAGCATTTT.